The 26 T cell receptor beta chains in this list originate from one sample, sequenced in a study of shared clonotypes between healthy human individuals. Sequenced by immunoSEQ multiplex PCR; TCRdb stores in-frame clones only, minus some. The repertoire holds approximately 1.4 million clones, with 95% to 99% as singletons. Material for sequencing was naive CD4+ T cells sorted from blood. Specified subset: CD45RA+ positively selected. The source is a man aged 30 to 45 in good health.

The V call is TRBV7-8, the J call TRBJ2-7, with TRBD1 as a possible D gene (5 bases). The germline CDR1 and CDR2 sequences are SGHVS and FQNEAQ. Trimming removed 1 base from V and 4 bases from J, with 11 bases in between. The CDR3 loop spans 14 amino acids. The CDR3 DNA sequence: TGTGCCAGCAGCTTAGGGGATCAGGGATACGAGCAGTACTTC. Translating gives CASSLGDQGYEQYF.

This clone has just one count. This rearrangement joins TRBV5-1 to TRBJ2-1, with TRBD2 matching 8 bases. There are 14 residues in the CDR3. In germline, CDR1 is SGHRS, CDR2 YFSETQ. With V trimmed by 4 bases and J by 7 bases, 7 bases remained unmatched. The CDR3 DNA is TGCGCCAGCAGCCCCGGGAGGGAGAGGAATGAGCAGTTCTTC. Amino acids: CASSPGRERNEQFF.

This rearrangement joins TRBV28 to TRBJ2-7; 10 bases are shared with TRBD2. The CDR3 has 18 amino acids. V dropped 7 bases and J dropped 1; count of bases not matched to a gene: 16. Per the germline V gene, CDR1 is MDHEN and CDR2 is SYDVKM. The CDR3 DNA sequence: TGTGCCAGCACTCGAGGGGCTAGCGGGGGAATGGGGTCCTACGAGCAGTACTTC. Protein sequence: CASTRGASGGMGSYEQYF.

CDR3 nucleotide sequence: TGCGCCAGCAGCGCTACTGTGGGGCCCCCCCACGAGCAGTACTTC. Translated: CASSATVGPPHEQYF. The chain employs TRBV10-1 and TRBJ2-7, with D possibly matching TRBD1 (5 bases). This CDR3 is 15 amino acids long. The germline V gene has CDR1 WNHNN and CDR2 SYGVQD (reference sequence). V shed 6 bases and J shed 5 bases, with 20 bases lying between them.

The J gene is TRBJ1-1, the V gene TRBV25-1; TRBD1 might be the D (6 bases). Germline V CDR1 and CDR2: MGHDK, SYGVNS. The CDR3 runs to 15 residues. Trimming cost V 4 bases and J 5 bases, with 17 bases left between them. CDR3 sequence (DNA): TGTGCCAGCAGTGGATCGGACAGAGGTCGGACTGAAGCTTTCTTT. Translated, it gives CASSGSDRGRTEAFF. Variable domain in full (rest from reference TRBV25-1 and TRBJ1-1): EADIYQTPRYLVIGTGKKITLECSQTMGHDKMYWYQQDPGMELHLIHYSYGVNSTEKGDLSSESTVSRIRTEHFPLTLESARPSHTSQYLCASSGSDRGRTEAFFGQGTRLTVV.

This rearrangement joins TRBV5-6 to TRBJ2-5, with D unclear. Trimming removed 1 base from V and 4 bases from J, with 11 bases in between. CDR1 and CDR2 from the germline V gene are SGHDT and YYEEEE. The CDR3 has 14 residues. This chain's CDR3 is CASSLYGYLETQYF. The CDR3 bases are TGTGCCAGCAGCTTGTATGGCTACCTAGAGACCCAGTACTTC.

V usage is TRBV27 and J usage is TRBJ2-1, with 7 bases fitting TRBD2. Per germline, CDR1 MNHEY and CDR2 SMNVEV (reference sequence). Trimming cost V 8 bases and J 12 bases; bases outside gene matches: 13. The CDR3 loop spans 13 amino acids. CDR3 DNA: TGTGCCAGCTCTTTCCGTGGGGGGGGAGGGCAGTTCTTC. This translates into CASSFRGGGGQFF.

The chain recombines TRBV2 with TRBJ2-4; 11 nucleotides align to TRBD2. V trimming: 5 bases; J trimming: 6 bases; junction bases outside the gene matches: 6. Germline assignment: CDR1 SNHLY and CDR2 FYNNEI. CDR3 length: 15 residues. The CDR3, as DNA: TGTGCCAGCAGTCTTGGGGGGACTAGCGGAAACATTCAGTACTTC. It translates to CASSLGGTSGNIQYF.

The V gene is TRBV11-2, the J gene TRBJ2-7; 9 bases match TRBD1. Germline CDR1 is SGHAT and CDR2 is FQNNGV. The CDR3 is 19 amino acids. The J segment lost 3 bases and the V segment lost 5 bases, leaving 20 bases of the junction unmatched. The CDR3 coding sequence is TGTGCCAGCAGCCGATCCGGGACAGGGCCTTCCTCTGCGATCTACGAGCAGTACTTC. It encodes CASSRSGTGPSSAIYEQYF.

The chain has TRBV5-5 and TRBJ2-1, with D possibly TRBD2 on 5 matching bases. This CDR3 has 15 residues. CDR1 and CDR2 (germline): SGHKS, YYEKEE (reference sequence). V lost 0 bases and J 4 bases, leaving 11 bases between the germline ends. CDR3 loop: CASSLASFSYNEQFF. Written as DNA, the CDR3 is TGTGCCAGCAGCTTGGCTAGCTTCAGTTACAATGAGCAGTTCTTC.

The rearrangement links TRBV6-6 to TRBJ2-2; D call uncertain. CDR1 MNHNY and CDR2 SVGAGI come from the germline V gene (reference sequence). V was trimmed by 6 bases and J by 5 bases, leaving 16 bases between them. The CDR3 runs 15 residues. DNA for the CDR3: TGTGCCAGCAGCGTGGAGATGTGGGCGACCGGGGAGCTGTTTTTT. It is translated as CASSVEMWATGELFF.

V is TRBV6-1 and J is TRBJ2-7; D might be TRBD1 (6 bases). This CDR3 has 12 amino acids. Trimming removed 10 bases at V and 4 bases at J, with 14 bases between. The V gene's germline CDR1 is MNHNS and CDR2 SASEGT. The CDR3 nucleotides read TGTGCCACCCACAGGGATCGGTACGAGCAGTACTTC. It encodes CATHRDRYEQYF.

This clone occurred once. The chain links TRBV15 to TRBJ1-5; D ambiguous. The ends were cut back, 2 bases at V and 5 bases at J, with 10 bases in the middle. The CDR3 is 14 residues long. Looked up from germline, CDR1 is LNHNV and CDR2 is YYDKDF (reference sequence). Here the CDR3 reads CATSRPGRDQPQHF. The CDR3 coding sequence is TGTGCCACCAGCAGACCTGGTCGGGATCAGCCCCAGCATTTT.

The V gene is TRBV5-5, the J gene TRBJ2-3, with 11 nucleotides matching TRBD2. The CDR3 consists of 17 residues. The V and J ends lost 1 base and 4 bases, in that order; junction bases with no gene match: 8. The germline V gene has CDR1 SGHKS and CDR2 YYEKEE (reference sequence). The CDR3 region has the DNA TGTGCCAGCAGCTTGCAAACTAGCGGGAGTAGTGCAGATACGCAGTATTTT. This sequence encodes CASSLQTSGSSADTQYF.

Note on this clone: Additional DNA sequences in this sample encode the identical CDR3. The rearrangement joins TRBV29-1 to TRBJ2-6, with no clear D. Trimming pared 3 bases from V and 4 bases from J, leaving 4 bases between. The CDR3 extends over 12 amino acids. Germline assignment: CDR1 SQVTM and CDR2 ANQGSEA. Here the CDR3 reads CSVDSGANVLTF. CDR3 sequence (DNA): TGCAGCGTTGATTCGGGGGCCAACGTCCTGACTTTC.

The gene calls are TRBV5-5 and TRBJ2-2; unclear D gene. The CDR3 runs to 14 residues. Trimming cost V 2 bases and J 3 bases, with 8 bases left between them. Germline CDR1 and CDR2: SGHKS and YYEKEE (reference sequence). CDR3 residues: CASSFEQHTGELFF. The CDR3 bases are TGTGCCAGCAGCTTCGAGCAGCACACCGGGGAGCTGTTTTTT.

This chain uses TRBV5-3 with TRBJ2-7; the D is unclear. TRBV5-3 is an ORF, and what it does is uncertain. There are 14 residues in the CDR3. V was cut by 6 bases and J by 2 bases, with 15 bases left in between. CDR3 sequence reads: CARKVSTSTYEQYF. CDR3 coding DNA: TGTGCCAGAAAAGTTTCGACCTCAACCTACGAGCAGTACTTC.

This chain's CDR3 is CASSQEPTLDNEQFF. Here the CDR3 DNA reads TGCGCCAGCAGCCAAGAGCCGACACTCGACAATGAGCAGTTCTTC. This sequence joins TRBV4-1 and TRBJ2-1; no reliable D call. The CDR3 consists of 15 residues. Trimming removed 0 bases from V and 5 bases from J, with 11 bases in between. From germline, CDR1 is MGHRA and CDR2 YSYEKL.

This sequence joins TRBV2 and TRBJ1-1; D is unresolved. The germline CDR1 and CDR2 sequences are SNHLY and FYNNEI. Trimming cost V 5 bases and J 1 base, with 5 bases left between them. The length of the CDR3 is 12 residues. The CDR3 sequence is CASSIENTEAFF. DNA for the CDR3: TGTGCCAGCAGTATCGAGAACACTGAAGCTTTCTTT.

Details on this clone: The sample carries other DNA sequences with the same CDR3. The chain employs TRBV10-1 and TRBJ1-2, with TRBD1 as a possible D gene (5 bases). The CDR3 consists of 13 residues. Germline V gene data show CDR1 as WNHNN and CDR2 as SYGVQD (reference sequence). Trimming stripped 0 bases from V and 4 bases from J, with 6 bases between. The CDR3 loop reads CASSESGGYGYTF. The CDR3 bases are TGCGCCAGCAGTGAGTCGGGGGGCTATGGCTACACCTTC.

This chain uses TRBV27 with TRBJ1-2, with a weak D call TRBD1 (6 bases). The V end lost 4 bases, the J end lost 2 bases, and 14 bases lay between the germline ends. The CDR3 extends over 15 amino acids. Germline-derived CDR1 and CDR2 are MNHEY and SMNVEV (reference sequence). The CDR3 region is CASSSPETGNYGYTF. Written as DNA, the CDR3 is TGTGCCAGCAGTTCCCCCGAGACAGGCAACTATGGCTACACCTTC.

The sample holds one count of this clone. V and J are TRBV27 and TRBJ2-7; D ambiguous. The CDR3 consists of 10 residues. Between the trimmed V and J ends, which lost 8 bases and 1 base, there was a span of 3 bases. Per germline, CDR1 MNHEY and CDR2 SMNVEV (reference sequence). The CDR3 region is CASDSYEQYF. The CDR3 nucleotides read TGTGCCAGCGATTCCTACGAGCAGTACTTC.

This chain links TRBV18 with TRBJ1-2, with D possibly TRBD1 on 5 matching bases. The CDR3 is 14 residues long. Germline V gene data show CDR1 as KGHSH and CDR2 as LQKENI. Deletions cut 5 bases from V and 8 bases from J, with 18 bases between. The CDR3 loop reads CASSTPFGGDGYTF. The CDR3 DNA reads as TGTGCCAGCTCAACTCCCTTCGGGGGTGACGGCTACACCTTC.

The V gene is TRBV18, the J gene TRBJ1-2, with TRBD1 matching over 7 bases. This CDR3 comprises 14 residues. Germline trimming cut 2 bases from V and 5 bases from J; bases unmatched to any gene: 5. Germline CDR1 and CDR2: KGHSH and LQKENI. The CDR3 protein is CASSPGQATYGYTF. CDR3 nucleotide sequence: TGTGCCAGCTCACCAGGACAGGCGACATATGGCTACACCTTC. The entire variable domain, with the rest obtained from reference TRBV18 and TRBJ1-2, is as follows: NAGVMQNPRHLVRRRGQEARLRCSPMKGHSHVYWYRQLPEEGLKFMVYLQKENIIDESGMPKERFSAEFPKEGPSILRIQQVVRGDSAAYFCASSPGQATYGYTFGSGTRLTVV.

The chain is built from TRBV27 and TRBJ2-1; 12 bases line up with TRBD1. V gave up 5 bases and J gave up 12 bases; unmatched junction bases: 11. The germline V gene encodes CDR1 MNHEY and CDR2 SMNVEV (reference sequence). The CDR3 length is 15 residues. CDR3 loop: CASSTSGTGGFLQFF. Written as DNA, the CDR3 is TGTGCCAGCAGTACCTCCGGGACAGGGGGCTTCTTGCAGTTCTTC.

Of note for this clone: The identical CDR3 is also encoded by other nucleotide sequences in the sample. V usage is TRBV10-3 and J usage is TRBJ2-7; D is uncertain. Between the trimmed V and J ends, which lost 2 bases and 3 bases, there was a span of 5 bases. The CDR3 has 12 amino acids. Germline V gene lookup returns CDR1 ENHRY and CDR2 SYGVKD. The CDR3 loop is CAISEGIYEQYF. In DNA, the CDR3 is TGTGCCATCAGTGAGGGGATCTACGAGCAGTACTTC.